These 8 T cell receptor beta chains were sequenced from one sample in a study of blood T cell repertoires in COVID-19. TCRdb's copy holds only in-frame clones and misses some; the assay was immunoSEQ multiplex PCR. The sample includes roughly 100,000 clones, more than 75% of them seen just once. The specimen sequenced was peripheral blood. The receptors were gathered from a man in his sixties or seventies with acute or convalescent COVID-19.

This clone appeared once. J is TRBJ2-7 and V is TRBV9; TRBD1 might be the D (6 bases). V lost 0 bases and J 6 bases, leaving 13 bases between the germline ends. The germline gives CDR1 SGDLS, CDR2 YYNGEE. The CDR3 consists of 14 residues. The CDR3 DNA is TGTGCCAGCAGCGTAGCTGAACAGGGAATCGAGCAGTACTTC. It is translated as CASSVAEQGIEQYF.

This clone was counted between two and nine times. This chain uses TRBV7-9 with TRBJ2-2; maybe TRBD2 (6 bases). Trimming removed 4 bases at V and 6 bases at J, with 21 bases between. The CDR3 consists of 17 residues. CDR1 is SEHNR, CDR2 FQNEAQ, per germline (reference sequence). CDR3 in DNA: TGTGCCAGCAGCTCCGCGGGGAATTCGATTTTCTCCGGGGAGCTGTTTTTT. This codes for CASSSAGNSIFSGELFF.

This chain uses TRBV2 with TRBJ1-5; D possibly corresponds to TRBD1 (5 bases). V lost 3 bases and J lost 4, with 10 bases in between. Looked up from germline, CDR1 is SNHLY and CDR2 is FYNNEI. CDR3 length: 14 residues. CDR3 amino acids: CASSDLRVNQPQHF. The CDR3 DNA follows: TGTGCCAGCAGTGATCTCAGGGTTAATCAGCCCCAGCATTTT.

This clone was picked up one time. The V call is TRBV5-4, the J call TRBJ2-5; TRBD1 agrees at 8 bases. Trimming removed 3 bases from V and 2 bases from J; junction bases left unmatched: 3. This CDR3 spans 14 amino acids. Germline lookup yields CDR1 SGHNT and CDR2 YYREEE (reference sequence). The DNA for the CDR3 is TGTGCCAGCAGCTCGCGACAGGGGCAAGAGACCCAGTACTTC. Residues: CASSSRQGQETQYF.

This clone was seen a single time. The chain recombines TRBV5-1 with TRBJ1-3; the match to TRBD1 covers 8 bases. CDR3 length: 17 residues. Germline loops: CDR1 SGHRS, CDR2 YFSETQ. Losses at the gene ends were 0 bases for V and 0 bases for J; bases not matched to a gene: 5. The CDR3: CASSLGQGSSSGNTIYF. The CDR3 DNA follows: TGCGCCAGCAGCTTGGGACAGGGGTCCTCCTCTGGAAACACCATATATTTT. The whole variable domain, remainder taken from reference TRBV5-1 and TRBJ1-3, is KAGVTQTPRYLIKTRGQQVTLSCSPISGHRSVSWYQQTPGQGLQFLFEYFSETQRNKGNFPGRFSGRQFSNSRSEMNVSTLELGDSALYLCASSLGQGSSSGNTIYFGEGSWLTVV.

This sequence joins TRBV19 and TRBJ1-1; D is ambiguous. V was shortened by 8 bases and J by 5 bases, with 18 bases between the two germline ends. Germline CDR1 and CDR2: LNHDA and SQIVND (reference sequence). This CDR3 contains 14 residues. CDR3 amino acids: CASELVGGVTEAFF. CDR3 DNA: TGTGCCAGTGAATTAGTCGGCGGGGTTACTGAAGCTTTCTTT.

This rearrangement joins TRBV6-5 to TRBJ1-3; possibly TRBD1 for D (6 bases). V shed 5 bases and J shed 7 bases, with 15 bases lying between them. Germline V CDR1 and CDR2: MNHEY, SVGAGI. The CDR3 is 14 amino acids. The CDR3 nucleotides read TGTGCCAGCAGTCCTCAGGGGATTGGTAACACCATATATTTT. Translated: CASSPQGIGNTIYF.

The rearrangement links TRBV19 to TRBJ1-1, with TRBD1 matching 8 bases. CDR3 length equals 13 residues. The V segment lost 3 bases and the J segment 5 bases; nucleotides outside the gene matches: 2. CDR1 and CDR2 (germline): LNHDA, SQIVND (reference sequence). The CDR3 is CASSMTGATEAFF. Here the CDR3 DNA reads TGTGCCAGTAGTATGACAGGGGCAACTGAAGCTTTCTTT.